These T cell receptor beta chains were read from a single sample in a study of cytomegalovirus exposure and HLA in healthy donors. Repertoires were generated with immunoSEQ multiplex PCR, while TCRdb's copy carries only in-frame clones and drops some. Among around 120,000 clones, 60% to 85% were seen once, and the ten largest hold 1%. The specimen sequenced was PBMCs. The receptors were gathered from a human donor in good health. CDR3s include the opening cysteine and the closing phenylalanine or tryptophan. The order of the fields is J gene, V gene, D gene, clone size, CDR3 DNA, CDR3 protein. A D gene is named only where the DNA matches it firmly. Expanded clones get a size class; other rows say once, few or many, or leave the size out.

J: TRBJ2-1; V: TRBV7-9; D: TRBD1; size: .; DNA: TGTGCCAGCAGCGGAATCCGGGACAGGAACAATGAGCAGTTCTTC; CDR3: CASSGIRDRNNEQFF
J: TRBJ2-3; V: TRBV10-3; D: TRBD2; size: .; DNA: TGTGCCATCAGTGCTGGCGGGGGGGCAGGAGATACGCAGTATTTT; CDR3: CAISAGGGAGDTQYF
J: TRBJ1-2; V: TRBV9; D: TRBD1; size: .; DNA: TGTGCCAGCAGCGATACAGGGGGTTGGGGCTACACCTTC; CDR3: CASSDTGGWGYTF
J: TRBJ1-4; V: TRBV6-5; D: .; size: .; DNA: TGTGCCAGCAGTTCAGTACAGGGTTTGGCTAATGAAAAACTGTTTTTT; CDR3: CASSSVQGLANEKLFF
J: TRBJ2-7; V: TRBV4-1; D: .; size: once; DNA: TGCGCCAGCAGCCACGACATACTCTACGAGCAGTACTTC; CDR3: CASSHDILYEQYF
J: TRBJ2-5; V: TRBV19; D: .; size: .; DNA: TGTGCCAGTACCCCTATCGACAGGCCAGAGACCCAGTACTTC; CDR3: CASTPIDRPETQYF
J: TRBJ2-5; V: TRBV19; D: TRBD1; size: .; DNA: TGTGCCAGTAGAAACCGAGACAGGGCAGGGGAGACCCAGTACTTC; CDR3: CASRNRDRAGETQYF
J: TRBJ2-5; V: TRBV11-2; D: TRBD2; size: few; DNA: TGTGCCAGCAGACGGGGGACTAGCGGGGGCCAAGAGACCCAGTACTTC; CDR3: CASRRGTSGGQETQYF
J: TRBJ1-4; V: TRBV7-9; D: TRBD1; size: .; DNA: TGTGCCAGCAGCATCTTCAGACAGGGGCTGGGGGAAAAACTGTTTTTT; CDR3: CASSIFRQGLGEKLFF
J: TRBJ2-1; V: TRBV7-3; D: TRBD2; size: once; DNA: TGTGCCAGCAGCGTGACGGGCGGGGGGGCCTACAATGAGCAGTTCTTC; CDR3: CASSVTGGGAYNEQFF
J: TRBJ1-3; V: TRBV27; D: .; size: .; DNA: TGTGCCAGCAGTCCCCGGCGGTCCTCTGGAAACACCATATATTTT; CDR3: CASSPRRSSGNTIYF
J: TRBJ1-1; V: TRBV6-1; D: TRBD1; size: .; DNA: TGTGCCAGCAGTGAATGGGGGACAGGGGATCGAGACACTGAAGCTTTCTTT; CDR3: CASSEWGTGDRDTEAFF
J: TRBJ1-6; V: TRBV6-6; D: TRBD1; size: .; DNA: TGTGCCAGCAGTTCCGGGACAGTGGGGAATTCACCCCTCCACTTT; CDR3: CASSSGTVGNSPLHF
J: TRBJ2-1; V: TRBV7-6; D: TRBD1; size: .; DNA: TGTGCCAGCAGCTCCCCTCTGGGACAGGGTCGAGATGAGCAGTTCTTC; CDR3: CASSSPLGQGRDEQFF
J: TRBJ2-7; V: TRBV7-8; D: TRBD1; size: few; DNA: TGTGCCAGCTCGAGGACAGGGGCGTACGAGCAGTACTTC; CDR3: CASSRTGAYEQYF
J: TRBJ1-2; V: TRBV6-5; D: .; size: .; DNA: TGTGCCAGCAGTTACGGAGTGGGAGAGGGCTACACCTTC; CDR3: CASSYGVGEGYTF
J: TRBJ1-3; V: TRBV9; D: .; size: once; DNA: TGTGCCAGCAGCGAACAGGGTAGAAACACCATATATTTT; CDR3: CASSEQGRNTIYF
J: TRBJ1-5; V: TRBV7-4; D: .; size: .; DNA: TGTGCCAGCAGCTTAGCGGGGGGTTATGGTGTTCGGCCCCAGCATTTT; CDR3: CASSLAGGYGVRPQHF
J: TRBJ2-7; V: TRBV7-8; D: .; size: once; DNA: TGTGCCAGCAGCTTCAAGACAGGTTCCTACGAGCAGTACTTC; CDR3: CASSFKTGSYEQYF
J: TRBJ2-7; V: TRBV27; D: .; size: .; DNA: TGTGCCAGCAGTTTACTCGGCGGATCCTACGAGCAGTACTTC; CDR3: CASSLLGGSYEQYF
J: TRBJ2-7; V: TRBV7-6; D: TRBD1; size: .; DNA: TGTGCCAGCAGCTTACTAGAGGGACAGGGATCCTACGAGCAGTACTTC; CDR3: CASSLLEGQGSYEQYF
J: TRBJ1-5; V: TRBV2; D: .; size: .; DNA: TGTGCCAGCAGTGAAGGAGATTTTAGCAATCAGCCCCAGCATTTT; CDR3: CASSEGDFSNQPQHF
J: TRBJ1-2; V: TRBV5-4; D: .; size: .; DNA: TGTGCCAGCAGCTTCGCCGGGTGGTGCACCTTC; CDR3: CASSFAGWCTF
J: TRBJ1-1; V: TRBV7-6; D: TRBD1; size: few; DNA: TGTGCCAGCAGCGCAGGGGGAAACACTGAAGCTTTCTTT; CDR3: CASSAGGNTEAFF
J: TRBJ1-2; V: TRBV6-5; D: TRBD1; size: .; DNA: TGTGCCAGCAGGGGGACAGGCTTTATCTATGGCTACACCTTC; CDR3: CASRGTGFIYGYTF
J: TRBJ2-1; V: TRBV9; D: .; size: .; DNA: TGTGCCAGCAGCGTGTCCCTCTCGTCCAGTGGCTCCTACAATGAGCAGTTCTTC; CDR3: CASSVSLSSSGSYNEQFF
J: TRBJ2-5; V: TRBV15; D: .; size: once; DNA: TGTGCCACCAGCAGGGCGGTCCAAGAGACCCAGTACTTC; CDR3: CATSRAVQETQYF
J: TRBJ2-2; V: TRBV19; D: TRBD2; size: .; DNA: TGTGCCAGTATGGGCTATGCTAGCGGGGGGGCGGACGGGGAGCTGTTTTTT; CDR3: CASMGYASGGADGELFF
J: TRBJ2-3; V: TRBV11-2; D: TRBD2; size: .; DNA: TGTGCCAGCAGCTTGGGGGCGGGGGGACCAGATACGCAGTATTTT; CDR3: CASSLGAGGPDTQYF
J: TRBJ2-1; V: TRBV5-1; D: TRBD1; size: .; DNA: TGCGCCAGCAGCCTTCCACAGGGGACCTCCTACAATGAGCAGTTCTTC; CDR3: CASSLPQGTSYNEQFF
J: TRBJ2-7; V: TRBV5-1; D: TRBD1; size: once; DNA: TGCGCCAGCAGCTTGGGACAGGGGGCCTACGAGCAGTACTTC; CDR3: CASSLGQGAYEQYF
J: TRBJ2-3; V: TRBV6-5; D: .; size: .; DNA: TGTGCCAGCAGTTACGGGGGGTCCACAGATACGCAGTATTTT; CDR3: CASSYGGSTDTQYF
J: TRBJ2-1; V: TRBV4-1; D: .; size: .; DNA: TGCGCCAGCAGCCAAGGGGTCAGGGTGGGCTTCTACAATGAGCAGTTCTTC; CDR3: CASSQGVRVGFYNEQFF
J: TRBJ1-1; V: TRBV2; D: .; size: .; DNA: TGTGCCAGCAGTGAAGGTTGGGCAGCCAATGAAGCTTTCTTT; CDR3: CASSEGWAANEAFF
J: TRBJ2-3; V: TRBV6-5; D: .; size: .; DNA: TGTGCCAGCAGTTACGATGGAGGACTGCAGTATTTT; CDR3: CASSYDGGLQYF
J: TRBJ2-1; V: TRBV7-9; D: .; size: .; DNA: TGTGCCAGCAGCTTAGAAGCTGAGCAGTTCTTC; CDR3: CASSLEAEQFF
J: TRBJ2-3; V: TRBV4-1; D: TRBD1; size: .; DNA: TGCGCCAGCGGCGACAGGGTGGGAACAGATACGCAGTATTTT; CDR3: CASGDRVGTDTQYF
J: TRBJ2-7; V: TRBV6-6; D: .; size: .; DNA: TGTGCCAGCAGTTTCGGCAGGGCTTACGAGCAGTACTTC; CDR3: CASSFGRAYEQYF
J: TRBJ1-1; V: TRBV4-3; D: .; size: .; DNA: TGCGCCAGCAGCCAAGACTACAGGAACACTGAAGCTTTCTTT; CDR3: CASSQDYRNTEAFF
J: TRBJ1-3; V: TRBV11-2; D: .; size: .; DNA: TGTGCCAGCAGCTCCAGGGGCACTTGGGGAAACACCATATATTTT; CDR3: CASSSRGTWGNTIYF
J: TRBJ1-1; V: TRBV7-8; D: TRBD1; size: .; DNA: TGTGCCAGCAGCTTAGGGTACAGGGGAAACACTGAAGCTTTCTTT; CDR3: CASSLGYRGNTEAFF
J: TRBJ2-2; V: TRBV10-3; D: .; size: .; DNA: TGTGCCATCCCCATCGAGGACAGAACCTCTCGCAACACCGGGGAGCTGTTTTTT; CDR3: CAIPIEDRTSRNTGELFF
J: TRBJ2-2; V: TRBV9; D: .; size: once; DNA: TGTGCCAGCAGCAAGCGACAGAACGCGAACACCGGGGAGCTGTTTTTT; CDR3: CASSKRQNANTGELFF
J: TRBJ2-2; V: TRBV27; D: .; size: .; DNA: TGTGCCAGCAGTCCGATTCGCCAGGCCCGTGAGCTGTTTTTT; CDR3: CASSPIRQARELFF
J: TRBJ1-1; V: TRBV13; D: TRBD1; size: .; DNA: TGTGCCAGCAGCTTAGGAATGGCAGAGGGGGCTCTGACTGAAGCTTTCTTT; CDR3: CASSLGMAEGALTEAFF
J: TRBJ1-5; V: TRBV6-7; D: TRBD1; size: .; DNA: TGTGCCAGCAGTTACTACTCGGATTTAGGACAGGCCGATCAGCCCCAGCATTTT; CDR3: CASSYYSDLGQADQPQHF
J: TRBJ1-3; V: TRBV28; D: .; size: .; DNA: TGTGCCAGCAGTGGGGGGGGTTATGGAAACACCATATATTTT; CDR3: CASSGGGYGNTIYF
J: TRBJ2-1; V: TRBV5-1; D: TRBD2; size: .; DNA: TGCGCCAGCAGCCCTCCGGGACTAGCGGGACACAATGAGCAGTTCTTC; CDR3: CASSPPGLAGHNEQFF
J: TRBJ2-7; V: TRBV7-9; D: TRBD1; size: many; DNA: TGTGCCAGCAGCCCAGGGGGCGCCTACGAGCAGTACTTC; CDR3: CASSPGGAYEQYF
J: TRBJ2-7; V: TRBV7-6; D: TRBD2; size: .; DNA: TGTGCCAGCAGCACCGGGACTAGCGGGTTCGACGAGCAGTACTTC; CDR3: CASSTGTSGFDEQYF
J: TRBJ2-7; V: TRBV7-2; D: .; size: .; DNA: TGTGCCAGCAGCTCTCGAAGCTCTTGGGAGCAGTACTTC; CDR3: CASSSRSSWEQYF
J: TRBJ2-5; V: TRBV28; D: .; size: .; DNA: TGTGCCAGCAGTTCTCACTCCGGAGTACAAGAGACCCAGTACTTC; CDR3: CASSSHSGVQETQYF
J: TRBJ2-5; V: TRBV19; D: .; size: .; DNA: TGTGCCAGTAGCCGAGACTCTACCCGCCCCCAAGAGACCCAGTACTTC; CDR3: CASSRDSTRPQETQYF
J: TRBJ1-2; V: TRBV7-8; D: .; size: once; DNA: TGTGCCAGCAGCCGGGTCAGAGTACCGGACTATGGCTACACCTTC; CDR3: CASSRVRVPDYGYTF